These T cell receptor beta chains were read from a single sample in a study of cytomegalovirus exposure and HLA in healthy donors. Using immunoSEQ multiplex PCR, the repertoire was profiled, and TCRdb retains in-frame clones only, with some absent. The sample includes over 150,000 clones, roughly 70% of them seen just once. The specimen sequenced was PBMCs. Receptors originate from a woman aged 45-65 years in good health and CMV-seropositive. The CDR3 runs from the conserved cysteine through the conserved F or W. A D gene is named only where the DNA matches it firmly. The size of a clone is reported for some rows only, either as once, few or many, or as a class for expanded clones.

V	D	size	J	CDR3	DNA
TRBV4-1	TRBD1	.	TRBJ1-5	CASSQDRENQPQHF	TGCGCCAGCAGCCAGGACAGGGAGAATCAGCCCCAGCATTTT
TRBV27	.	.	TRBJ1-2	CASSPQGNYGYTF	TGTGCCAGCAGTCCGCAGGGTAACTATGGCTACACCTTC
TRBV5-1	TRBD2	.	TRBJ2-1	CASSPGGSSLLEQFF	TGCGCCAGCAGCCCCGGGGGGAGCAGCCTCTTGGAGCAGTTCTTC
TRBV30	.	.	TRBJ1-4	CAWSVRSNEKLFF	TGTGCCTGGAGTGTCCGGTCTAATGAAAAACTGTTTTTT
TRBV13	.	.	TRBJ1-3	CASSHREGFSGNTIYF	TGTGCCAGCAGCCACAGGGAAGGGTTCTCTGGAAACACCATATATTTT
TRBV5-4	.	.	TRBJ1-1	CASSLDSTGITEAFF	TGTGCCAGCAGCTTGGACTCTACGGGGATTACTGAAGCTTTCTTT
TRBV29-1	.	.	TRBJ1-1	CSASPGGMNTEAFF	TGCAGCGCCAGTCCGGGGGGGATGAACACTGAAGCTTTCTTT
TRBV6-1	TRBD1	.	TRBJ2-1	CASSEAQGADNEQFF	TGTGCCAGCAGTGAAGCACAGGGGGCGGACAATGAGCAGTTCTTC
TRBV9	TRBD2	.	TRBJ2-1	CASSLTSGGAGNEQFF	TGTGCCAGCAGCCTGACTAGCGGGGGGGCCGGGAATGAGCAGTTCTTC
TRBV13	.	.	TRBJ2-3	CASSLGLRGKSTDTQYF	TGTGCCAGCAGCTTAGGGTTGCGGGGAAAAAGCACAGATACGCAGTATTTT
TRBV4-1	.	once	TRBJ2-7	CASSQVHSLYEQYF	TGCGCCAGCAGCCAAGTGCACAGCCTCTACGAGCAGTACTTC
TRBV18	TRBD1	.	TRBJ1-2	CASSPKAGTGDGYTF	TGTGCCAGCTCACCAAAGGCCGGGACAGGGGATGGCTACACCTTC
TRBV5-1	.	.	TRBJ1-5	CASSPEGDQPQHF	TGCGCCAGCAGCCCTGAGGGGGACCAGCCCCAGCATTTT
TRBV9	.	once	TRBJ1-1	CASSPSPVRLNTEAFF	TGTGCCAGCAGCCCCTCCCCGGTGCGGTTAAACACTGAAGCTTTCTTT
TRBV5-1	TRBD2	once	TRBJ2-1	CASSRSSAGGPYNEQFF	TGCGCCAGCAGTCGGTCCTCGGCGGGGGGGCCCTACAATGAGCAGTTCTTC
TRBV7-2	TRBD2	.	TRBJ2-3	CASSLGGGLPTTDTQYF	TGTGCCAGCAGCTTAGGCGGGGGTCTTCCGACAACAGATACGCAGTATTTT
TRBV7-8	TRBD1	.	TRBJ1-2	CASSGTGGLWGYTF	TGTGCCAGCAGTGGAACAGGGGGTTTGTGGGGCTACACCTTC
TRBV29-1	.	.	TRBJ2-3	CSVELGLAYFSTDTQYF	TGCAGCGTTGAATTGGGGCTAGCGTACTTTAGCACAGATACGCAGTATTTT
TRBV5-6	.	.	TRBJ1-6	CASSTGQGKYNSPLHF	TGTGCCAGCAGCACCGGGCAGGGCAAGTATAATTCACCCCTCCACTTT
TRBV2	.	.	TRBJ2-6	CASFSELGANVLTF	TGTGCCAGCTTTTCGGAGTTGGGGGCCAACGTCCTGACTTTC
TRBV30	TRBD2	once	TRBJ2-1	CAWSSSGGRIEQFF	TGTGCCTGGAGTAGTAGCGGGGGGCGCATTGAGCAGTTCTTC
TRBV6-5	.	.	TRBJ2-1	CASSDSYNEQFF	TGTGCCAGCAGTGACAGTTACAATGAGCAGTTCTTC
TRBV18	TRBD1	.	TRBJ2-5	CASSPGQVQETQYF	TGTGCCAGCTCACCAGGACAGGTCCAAGAGACCCAGTACTTC
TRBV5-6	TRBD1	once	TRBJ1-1	CASSLVGTGNTEAFF	TGTGCCAGCAGCTTGGTGGGGACAGGGAACACTGAAGCTTTCTTT
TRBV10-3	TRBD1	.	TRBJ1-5	CAISESAQGAFQPQHF	TGTGCCATCAGTGAGTCGGCGCAGGGGGCCTTTCAGCCCCAGCATTTT
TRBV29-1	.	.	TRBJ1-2	CSVHGRGGYTF	TGCAGCGTCCACGGCAGGGGTGGCTACACCTTC
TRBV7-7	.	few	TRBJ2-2	CASSPTRNSGELFF	TGTGCCAGCAGCCCGACTCGGAATTCCGGGGAGCTGTTTTTT
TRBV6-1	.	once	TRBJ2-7	CASIPRGSYEQYF	TGTGCCAGCATCCCTCGGGGCTCCTACGAGCAGTACTTC
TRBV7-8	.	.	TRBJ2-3	CASSLTGFTDTQYF	TGTGCCAGCAGTCTTACAGGGTTCACAGATACGCAGTATTTT
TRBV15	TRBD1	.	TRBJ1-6	CATSRVPGGYNSPLHF	TGTGCCACCAGCAGAGTTCCAGGGGGTTATAATTCACCCCTCCACTTT
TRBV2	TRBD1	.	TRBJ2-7	CASSEETGGFYEQYF	TGTGCCAGCAGTGAAGAGACAGGGGGCTTCTACGAGCAGTACTTC
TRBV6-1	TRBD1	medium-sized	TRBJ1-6	CASSEGTGVGGSPLHF	TGTGCCAGCAGTGAAGGGACAGGGGTTGGGGGTTCACCCCTCCACTTT
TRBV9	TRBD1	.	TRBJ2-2	CASSVGTGDRYTGELFF	TGTGCCAGCAGCGTCGGGACAGGGGATAGATACACCGGGGAGCTGTTTTTT
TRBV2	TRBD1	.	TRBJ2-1	CASSQTGSSYNEQFF	TGTGCCAGCAGTCAGACAGGGAGCTCCTACAATGAGCAGTTCTTC
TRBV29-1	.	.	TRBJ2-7	CSTSGDNLAYEQYF	TGCAGCACCTCCGGGGACAATTTAGCCTACGAGCAGTACTTC
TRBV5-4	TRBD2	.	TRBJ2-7	CASSSSPQGLAYEQYF	TGTGCCAGCAGCTCCTCACCGCAGGGACTAGCCTACGAGCAGTACTTC
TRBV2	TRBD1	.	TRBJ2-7	CASSGRDRATYEQYF	TGTGCCAGCAGTGGACGGGACAGGGCCACCTACGAGCAGTACTTC
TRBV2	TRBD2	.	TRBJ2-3	CASLTSGGADTQYF	TGTGCCAGCTTGACTAGCGGGGGGGCAGATACGCAGTATTTT
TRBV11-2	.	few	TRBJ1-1	CASSSLRGQCEAFF	TGTGCCAGCAGCTCATTAAGAGGACAGTGTGAAGCTTTCTTT
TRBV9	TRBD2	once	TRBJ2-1	CASSPGGGGDNEQFF	TGTGCCAGCAGCCCCGGGGGGGGCGGAGACAATGAGCAGTTCTTC
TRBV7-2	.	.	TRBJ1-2	CASSPDFHSTPYGYTF	TGTGCCAGCAGCCCGGATTTTCACAGTACCCCCTATGGCTACACCTTC
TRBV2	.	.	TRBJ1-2	CASSDEVGYGYTF	TGTGCCAGCAGTGACGAGGTGGGCTATGGCTACACCTTC
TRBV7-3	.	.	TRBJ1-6	CASSLSPGYNSPLHF	TGTGCCAGCAGCTTATCTCCAGGCTACAATTCACCCCTCCACTTT
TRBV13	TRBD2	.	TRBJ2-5	CASSTVTSGDQETQYF	TGTGCCAGCAGTACCGTGACTAGCGGGGATCAAGAGACCCAGTACTTC
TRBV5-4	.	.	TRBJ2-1	CASSLILAAGNEQFF	TGTGCCAGCAGCTTAATCCTAGCAGCTGGCAATGAGCAGTTCTTC
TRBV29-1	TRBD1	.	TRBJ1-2	CSVEPGGQGYTF	TGCAGCGTTGAGCCAGGGGGCCAGGGCTACACCTTC
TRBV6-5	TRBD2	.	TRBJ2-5	CAASAVGLPQETQYF	TGTGCCGCCTCAGCCGTGGGACTACCGCAAGAGACCCAGTACTTC
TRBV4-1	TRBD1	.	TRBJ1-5	CASSQPGQGTVQPQHF	TGCGCCAGCAGCCAACCGGGACAGGGGACGGTTCAGCCCCAGCATTTT
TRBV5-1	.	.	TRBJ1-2	CASSLDTNYGYTF	TGCGCCAGCAGCTTGGACACTAACTATGGCTACACCTTC
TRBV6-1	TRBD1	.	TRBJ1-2	CASSVDRGSIGYTF	TGTGCCAGCAGTGTGGACAGGGGCTCAATAGGCTACACCTTC
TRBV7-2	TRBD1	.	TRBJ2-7	CASSLTGVSSYEQYF	TGTGCCAGCAGCTTGACAGGGGTTAGTTCCTACGAGCAGTACTTC
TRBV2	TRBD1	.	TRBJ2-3	CASIQGVRTDTQYF	TGTGCCAGCATACAGGGGGTACGCACAGATACGCAGTATTTT
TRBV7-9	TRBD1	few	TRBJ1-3	CASSTGQGENTIYF	TGTGCCAGCAGCACGGGACAGGGAGAAAACACCATATATTTT
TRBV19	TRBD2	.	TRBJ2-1	CASSASGGTYNEQFF	TGTGCCAGTAGCGCTAGCGGGGGGACCTACAATGAGCAGTTCTTC
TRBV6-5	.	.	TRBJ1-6	CASSYALGSYNSPLHF	TGTGCCAGCAGTTACGCCCTCGGCTCCTATAATTCACCCCTCCACTTT
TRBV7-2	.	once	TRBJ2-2	CASSLARTGELFF	TGTGCCAGCAGCTTAGCCAGGACCGGGGAGCTGTTTTTT
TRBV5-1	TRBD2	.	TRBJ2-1	CASSPQSGGYNEQFF	TGCGCCAGCAGCCCCCAGTCGGGGGGCTACAATGAGCAGTTCTTC
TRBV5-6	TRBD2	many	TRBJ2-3	CASSLGGGAVDTQYF	TGTGCCAGCAGCTTGGGCGGGGGGGCCGTCGATACGCAGTATTTT
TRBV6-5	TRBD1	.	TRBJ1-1	CASSSQTGSGEAFF	TGTGCCAGCAGTTCACAGACAGGGAGTGGCGAAGCTTTCTTT
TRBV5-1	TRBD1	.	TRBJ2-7	CASSSGQSPYEQYF	TGCGCCAGCAGCTCGGGACAGTCCCCCTACGAGCAGTACTTC